One TCR beta chain is described in this entry. What antigen it recognizes has not been identified. No base quality values were provided; no much bigger clone lies one nucleotide off. This entry belongs to a study of IL-17A CD8 T cells in psoriatic arthritis synovium. Context from the whole study: The goal of the study was to characterize the phenotype, molecular profile and function of synovial IL-17A+CD8+ T cells in the pathogenesis of psoriatic arthritis.

Looking up the germline V gene yields CDR1 SGHVS and CDR2 FNYEAQ. The germline V end is reduced by 5 bases and the J end by 7 bases; junction bases left unmatched: 9. Its CDR3 holds 14 amino acids, cysteine through phenylalanine. Only the CDR3 part of the read is kept: 42 bases, read in frame from the first base. Study-wide findings and limitations: Although over 4.5% of the repertoire was occupied by some individual clones, most synovial CD8+ subsets remained polyclonal. Because no psoriatic arthritis synovial tissue samples were available, cells were taken from synovial fluid instead of synovial tissue. TCR sequencing covered only a few patients, which the authors acknowledged as a limited sample size. Morisita overlap indices above 0.8 were seen in a couple of patients because many Tc17 clones were shared with the synovial Tc1 population.

After DNA extraction (Qiagen), TCRbeta V-D-J rearrangements were amplified in a bias-controlled manner and then sequenced at high throughput (immunoSEQ; Adaptive Biotech). The paper's processing steps were these. Productive sequences were analyzed at sequence level using the immunoSEQ Analyzer platform. Clonality was calculated as 1 minus Pielou's evenness, with values ranging from 0 (highly polyclonal) to 1 (monoclonal). How much repertoires overlapped between subsets was quantified with the Morisita index, which goes from 0 (no similarity) to 1 (complete similarity). This is the immuneACCESS table as TCRdb keeps it, with only in-frame sequences that have V and J called. A part of the clones is gone; compared with another copy, unresolved V genes explain less than half, and the rest is unexplained. V and J calls and clone size are copied from that table; D and trimming were computed from the DNA. The sample contains roughly 2,200 clones, around 74% of them found a single time. About 16% of the sample belongs to the ten largest clones.

CD3+ T cells isolated by magnetic separation were stimulated with PMA and ionomycin for more than 1.4 hours and then labeled using IL-17A and IFNgamma cytokine secretion assays. Synovial fluid effusions were drawn from actively inflamed joints of patients with psoriatic arthritis. Memory CD8+ T cells in synovial fluid were sorted patient by patient into Tc17 (IL-17A+) cells, bulk memory cells and Tc1 (IL-17A-IFNgamma+) cells in order to compare their TCR repertoires. The Classification of Psoriatic Arthritis Study Group (CASPAR) criteria were met by the psoriatic arthritis patients. Cytokine-secreting cells were counterstained with viability dye and anti-CD3, CD8, CD14 and CD4 antibodies and sorted on a BD FACSAria. A few patients with psoriatic arthritis provided sorted synovial fluid CD8+ T cell subsets that underwent TCRbeta sequencing. Synovial fluid mononuclear cells were isolated with Lymphoprep and cryopreserved in liquid nitrogen before use. The medium used for cryopreservation had around 50% fetal calf serum and about 10% dimethyl sulfoxide.

This sequence was found in a human donor with psoriatic arthritis. This receptor chain uses TRBV7-6 and TRBJ1-2; 8 central bases correspond to TRBD1. Sequenced material: IFN-gamma+ CD8+ T cells from synovial fluid. This specimen's cell subset or site label, interpreted: IL-17A-IFNgamma+ memory CD8+ (Tc1) cells. The base sequence is TGTGCCAGCAGCCCCTCGACAGGGGTTTTTGGCTACACCTTC. The resulting protein is CASSPSTGVFGYTF.